This TCR beta chain comes out of a study of CD8+CD57+ T cells in acquired aplastic anemia. Study background: DNA per sorted CD4+ or CD8+ sample ranged about 0.18 to 30 ug, averaging approximately 3.1 ug.

Genomic DNA served as template for TCR beta VDJ and CDR3 profiling. TCRdb ran MiXCR on the reads and lists one entry per CDR3 protein. This sample carries 150,000 to 200,000 distinct CDR3 sequences, 55% to 70% of them seen once, and the ten largest clones take under 60%. Study results and caveats: Patients did not significantly differ from controls in CD8+ Simpson's diversity. Patients and controls shared twenty-nine CD8+ CDR3 sequences.

The germline V gene has CDR1 ENHRY and CDR2 SYGVKD. V was cut by 10 bases and J by 9 bases, with 12 bases left in between. The CDR3 covers 10 residues. For this clonotype: Its target is not known.

The sequencing input was sorted CD4+, CD8+, or CD8+CD57+ T cells (not recorded which) from PBMCs. This TCR came from a human donor with severe aplastic anemia or a healthy control (not recorded which). This chain joins TRBV10-3 and TRBJ1-1, with D hard to call. CDR3 sequence (DNA): TGTGCCACCAGAGGCCAAAAAGCTTTCTTT. The encoded protein is CATRGQKAFF.